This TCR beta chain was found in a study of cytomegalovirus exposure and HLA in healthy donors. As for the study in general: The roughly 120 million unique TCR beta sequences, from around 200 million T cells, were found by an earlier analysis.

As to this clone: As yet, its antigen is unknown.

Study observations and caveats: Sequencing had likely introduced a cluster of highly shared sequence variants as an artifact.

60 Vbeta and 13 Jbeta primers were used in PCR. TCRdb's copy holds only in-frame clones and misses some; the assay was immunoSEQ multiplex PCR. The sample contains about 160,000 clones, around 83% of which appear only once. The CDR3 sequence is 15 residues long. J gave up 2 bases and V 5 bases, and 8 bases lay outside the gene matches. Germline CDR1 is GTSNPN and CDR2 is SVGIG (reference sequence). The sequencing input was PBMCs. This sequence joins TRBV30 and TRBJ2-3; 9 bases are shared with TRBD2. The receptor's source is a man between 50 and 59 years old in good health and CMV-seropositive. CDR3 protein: CAWEPLAGITDTQYF. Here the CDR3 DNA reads TGTGCCTGGGAACCTCTAGCGGGGATCACAGATACGCAGTATTTT.